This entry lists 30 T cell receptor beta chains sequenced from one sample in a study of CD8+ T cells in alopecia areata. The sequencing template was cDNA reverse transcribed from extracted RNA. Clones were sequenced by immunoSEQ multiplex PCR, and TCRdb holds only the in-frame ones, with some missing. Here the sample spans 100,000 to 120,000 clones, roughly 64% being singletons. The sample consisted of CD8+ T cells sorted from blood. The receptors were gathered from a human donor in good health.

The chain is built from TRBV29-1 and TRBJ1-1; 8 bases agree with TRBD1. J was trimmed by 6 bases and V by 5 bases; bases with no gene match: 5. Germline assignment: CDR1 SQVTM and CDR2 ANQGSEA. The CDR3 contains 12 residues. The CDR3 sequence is CSVRQGPPEAFF. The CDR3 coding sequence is TGCAGCGTTCGACAGGGGCCCCCTGAAGCTTTCTTT.

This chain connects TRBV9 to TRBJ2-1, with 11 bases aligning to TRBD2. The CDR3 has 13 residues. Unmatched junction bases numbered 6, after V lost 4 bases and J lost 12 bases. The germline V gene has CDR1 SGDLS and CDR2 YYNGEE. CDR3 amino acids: CASSSSGGNLQFF. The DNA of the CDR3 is TGTGCCAGCAGCTCTAGCGGGGGGAACTTGCAGTTCTTC.

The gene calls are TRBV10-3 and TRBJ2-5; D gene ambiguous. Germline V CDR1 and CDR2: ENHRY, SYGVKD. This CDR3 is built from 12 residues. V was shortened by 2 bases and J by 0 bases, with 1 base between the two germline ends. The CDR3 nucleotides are TGTGCCATCAGTGAGGACCAAGAGACCCAGTACTTC. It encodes CAISEDQETQYF.

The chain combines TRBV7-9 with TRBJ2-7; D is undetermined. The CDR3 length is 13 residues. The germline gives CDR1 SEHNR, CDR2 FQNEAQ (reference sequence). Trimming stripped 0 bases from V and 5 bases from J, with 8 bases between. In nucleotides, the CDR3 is TGTGCCAGCAGCTTAGCGCTAGTCCACGAGCAGTACTTC. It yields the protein CASSLALVHEQYF.

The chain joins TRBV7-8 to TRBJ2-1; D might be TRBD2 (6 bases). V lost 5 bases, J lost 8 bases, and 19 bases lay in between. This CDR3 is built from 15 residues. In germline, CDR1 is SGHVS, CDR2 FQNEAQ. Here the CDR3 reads CASSPRTIADDEQFF. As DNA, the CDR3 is TGTGCCAGCAGCCCCCGGACTATAGCCGACGATGAGCAGTTCTTC.

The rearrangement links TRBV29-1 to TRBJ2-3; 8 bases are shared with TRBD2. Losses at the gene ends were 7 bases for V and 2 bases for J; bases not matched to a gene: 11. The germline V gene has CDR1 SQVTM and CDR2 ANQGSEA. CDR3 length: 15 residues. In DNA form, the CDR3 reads TGCAGCGCCCCGGCCGGCGGGGGGACCACAGATACGCAGTATTTT. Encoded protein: CSAPAGGGTTDTQYF.

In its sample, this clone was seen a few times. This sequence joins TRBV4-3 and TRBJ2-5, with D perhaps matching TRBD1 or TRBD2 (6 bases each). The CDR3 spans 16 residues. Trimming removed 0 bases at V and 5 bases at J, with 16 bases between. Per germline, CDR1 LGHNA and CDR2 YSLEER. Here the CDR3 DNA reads TGCGCCAGCAGCCAAGATTGGGGGCAGGGAGGCGAGACCCAGTACTTC. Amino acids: CASSQDWGQGGETQYF.

In DNA form, the CDR3 reads TGTGCCAGCAGCGCCCCGGGACAGGGCCTCTATGGCTACACCTTC. It specifies CASSAPGQGLYGYTF. The chain couples TRBV7-9 to TRBJ1-2; 9 nucleotides line up with TRBD1. The CDR3 runs to 15 residues. Germline V CDR1 and CDR2: SEHNR, FQNEAQ (reference sequence). V lost 5 bases, J lost 4 bases, and 8 bases stayed unmatched.

CDR3 sequence: CASSRTGTGNQYGEAFF. CDR3 DNA: TGTGCCAGCAGCCGAACCGGGACAGGGAACCAATACGGTGAAGCTTTCTTT. The chain combines TRBV5-4 with TRBJ1-1; 9 positions match TRBD1. From germline, CDR1 is SGHNT and CDR2 YYREEE (reference sequence). The CDR3 runs 17 residues. V shed 4 bases and J 7 bases; nucleotides not matched to a gene: 17.

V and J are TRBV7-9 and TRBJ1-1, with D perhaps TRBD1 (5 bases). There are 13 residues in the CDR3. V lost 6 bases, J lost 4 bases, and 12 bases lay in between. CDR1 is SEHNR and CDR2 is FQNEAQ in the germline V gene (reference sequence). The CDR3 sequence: CASSLDGGTEAFF. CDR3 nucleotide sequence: TGTGCCAGCAGTCTCGACGGGGGCACTGAAGCTTTCTTT.

The CDR3: CSAIGASGGYTF. Written as DNA, the CDR3 is TGCAGCGCTATCGGTGCTTCGGGAGGCTACACCTTC. The chain links TRBV29-1 to TRBJ1-2; the D is unclear. Trimming removed 7 bases at V and 8 bases at J, with 17 bases between. From germline, CDR1 is SQVTM and CDR2 ANQGSEA. The CDR3 is made up of 12 amino acids. Variable domain in full (rest from reference TRBV29-1 and TRBJ1-2): SAVISQKPSRDICQRGTSLTIQCQVDSQVTMMFWYRQQPGQSLTLIATANQGSEATYESGFVIDKFPISRPNLTFSTLTVSNMSPEDSSIYLCSAIGASGGYTFGSGTRLTVV.

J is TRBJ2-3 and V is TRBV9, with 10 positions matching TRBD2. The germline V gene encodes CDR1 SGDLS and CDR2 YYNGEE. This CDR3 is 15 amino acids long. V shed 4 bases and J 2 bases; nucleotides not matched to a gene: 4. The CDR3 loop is CASSPGLADTDTQYF. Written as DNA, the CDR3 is TGTGCCAGCAGCCCAGGACTAGCGGACACAGATACGCAGTATTTT.

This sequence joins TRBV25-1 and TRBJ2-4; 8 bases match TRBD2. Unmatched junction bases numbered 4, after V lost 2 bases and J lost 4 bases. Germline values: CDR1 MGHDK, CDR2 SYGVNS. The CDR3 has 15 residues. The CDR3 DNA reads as TGTGCCAGCAGTGAAGGCGGGGGGACTAAAAACATTCAGTACTTC. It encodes CASSEGGGTKNIQYF. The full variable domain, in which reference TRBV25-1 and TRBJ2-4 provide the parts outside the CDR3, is EADIYQTPRYLVIGTGKKITLECSQTMGHDKMYWYQQDPGMELHLIHYSYGVNSTEKGDLSSESTVSRIRTEHFPLTLESARPSHTSQYLCASSEGGGTKNIQYFGAGTRLSVL.

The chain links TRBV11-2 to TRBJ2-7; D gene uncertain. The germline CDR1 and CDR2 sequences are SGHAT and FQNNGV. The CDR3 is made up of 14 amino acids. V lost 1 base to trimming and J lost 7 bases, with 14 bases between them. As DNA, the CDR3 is TGTGCCAGCAGCTTAGTAGCCCACCCTTATGAGCAGTACTTC. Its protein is CASSLVAHPYEQYF.

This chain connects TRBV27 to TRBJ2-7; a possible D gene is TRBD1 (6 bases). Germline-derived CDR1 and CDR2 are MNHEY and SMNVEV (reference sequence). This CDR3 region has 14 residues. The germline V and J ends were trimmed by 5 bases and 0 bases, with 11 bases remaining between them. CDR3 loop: CASSNSDSSYEQYF. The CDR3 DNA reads TGTGCCAGCAGTAACTCGGACAGCTCCTACGAGCAGTACTTC.

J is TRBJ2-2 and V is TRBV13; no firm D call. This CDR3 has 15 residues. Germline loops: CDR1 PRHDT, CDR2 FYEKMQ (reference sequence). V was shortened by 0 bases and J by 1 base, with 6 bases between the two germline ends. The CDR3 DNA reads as TGTGCCAGCAGCTTAGGCGAGCAGAACACCGGGGAGCTGTTTTTT. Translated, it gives CASSLGEQNTGELFF.

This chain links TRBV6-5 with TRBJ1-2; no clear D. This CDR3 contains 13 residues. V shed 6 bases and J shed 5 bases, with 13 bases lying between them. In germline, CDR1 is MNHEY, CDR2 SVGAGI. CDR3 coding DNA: TGTGCCAGCAGCACTGACAAGAAATATGGCTACACCTTC. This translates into CASSTDKKYGYTF.

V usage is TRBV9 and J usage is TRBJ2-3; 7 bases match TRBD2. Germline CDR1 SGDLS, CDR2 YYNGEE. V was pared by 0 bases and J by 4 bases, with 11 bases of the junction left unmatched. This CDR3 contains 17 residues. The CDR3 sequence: CASSVAGGLGSSDTQYF. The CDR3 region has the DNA TGTGCCAGCAGCGTAGCTGGAGGACTAGGGTCGTCAGATACGCAGTATTTT.

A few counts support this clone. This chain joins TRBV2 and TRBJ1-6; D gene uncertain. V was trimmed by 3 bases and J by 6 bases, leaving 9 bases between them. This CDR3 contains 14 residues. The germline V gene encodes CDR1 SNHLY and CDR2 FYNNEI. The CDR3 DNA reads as TGTGCCAGCAGTGATCGCACCTCTAATTCACCCCTCCACTTT. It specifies CASSDRTSNSPLHF.

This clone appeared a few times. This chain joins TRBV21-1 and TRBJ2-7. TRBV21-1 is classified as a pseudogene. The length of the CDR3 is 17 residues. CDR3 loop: CASSKSRRGQGNYEQYF. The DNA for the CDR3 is TGTGCCAGCAGCAAAAGTCGCAGAGGGCAGGGTAACTACGAGCAGTACTTC.

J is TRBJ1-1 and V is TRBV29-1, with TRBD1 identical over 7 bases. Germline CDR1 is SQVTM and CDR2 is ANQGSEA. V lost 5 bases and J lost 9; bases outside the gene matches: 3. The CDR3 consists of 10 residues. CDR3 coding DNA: TGCAGCGTTCACAGGGGCCAAGCTTTCTTT. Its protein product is CSVHRGQAFF.

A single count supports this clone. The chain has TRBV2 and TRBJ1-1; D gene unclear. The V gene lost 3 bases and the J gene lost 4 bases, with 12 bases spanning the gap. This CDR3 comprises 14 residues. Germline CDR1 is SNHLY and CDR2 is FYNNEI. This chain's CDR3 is CASSDERWGTEAFF. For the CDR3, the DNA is TGTGCCAGCAGTGATGAGAGGTGGGGCACTGAAGCTTTCTTT.

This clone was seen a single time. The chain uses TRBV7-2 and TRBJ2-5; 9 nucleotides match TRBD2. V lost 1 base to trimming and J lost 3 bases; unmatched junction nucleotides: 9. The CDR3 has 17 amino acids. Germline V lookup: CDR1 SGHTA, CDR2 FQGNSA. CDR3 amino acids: CASSLGVLGTSKETQYF. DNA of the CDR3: TGTGCCAGCAGCTTAGGGGTTTTGGGGACTAGCAAAGAGACCCAGTACTTC. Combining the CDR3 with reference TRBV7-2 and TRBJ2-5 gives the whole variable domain GAGVSQSPSNKVTEKGKDVELRCDPISGHTALYWYRQSLGQGLEFLIYFQGNSAPDKSGLPSDRFSAERTGGSVSTLTIQRTQQEDSAVYLCASSLGVLGTSKETQYFGPGTRLLVL.

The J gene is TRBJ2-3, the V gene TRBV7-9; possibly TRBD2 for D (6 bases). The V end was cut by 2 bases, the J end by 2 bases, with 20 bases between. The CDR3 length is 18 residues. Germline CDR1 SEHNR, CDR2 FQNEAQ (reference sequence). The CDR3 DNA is TGTGCCAGCAGCTTAACCCCGAACCCCGGGGGATCCACAGATACGCAGTATTTT. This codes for CASSLTPNPGGSTDTQYF.

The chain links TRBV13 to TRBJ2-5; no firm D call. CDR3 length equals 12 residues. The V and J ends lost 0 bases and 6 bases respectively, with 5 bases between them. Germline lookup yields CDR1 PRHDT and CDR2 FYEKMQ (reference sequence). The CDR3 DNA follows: TGTGCCAGCAGCTTAGGTTTTCAGACCCAGTACTTC. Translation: CASSLGFQTQYF.

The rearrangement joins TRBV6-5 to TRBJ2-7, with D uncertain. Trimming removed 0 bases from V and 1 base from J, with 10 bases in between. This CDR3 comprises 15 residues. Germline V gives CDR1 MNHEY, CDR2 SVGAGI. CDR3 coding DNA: TGTGCCAGCAGTTACTCGGCAGGAGCTTCCTACGAGCAGTACTTC. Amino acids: CASSYSAGASYEQYF.

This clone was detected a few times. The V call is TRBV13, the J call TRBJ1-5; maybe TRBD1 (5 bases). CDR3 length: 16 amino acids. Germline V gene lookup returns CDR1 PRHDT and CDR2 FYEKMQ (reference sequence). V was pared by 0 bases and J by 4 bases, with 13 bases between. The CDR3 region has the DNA TGTGCCAGCAGCTTAGGCGGTTCCGGGGGTAATCAGCCCCAGCATTTT. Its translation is CASSLGGSGGNQPQHF. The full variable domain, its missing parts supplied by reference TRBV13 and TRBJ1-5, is AAGVIQSPRHLIKEKRETATLKCYPIPRHDTVYWYQQGPGQDPQFLISFYEKMQSDKGSIPDRFSAQQFSDYHSELNMSSLELGDSALYFCASSLGGSGGNQPQHFGDGTRLSIL.

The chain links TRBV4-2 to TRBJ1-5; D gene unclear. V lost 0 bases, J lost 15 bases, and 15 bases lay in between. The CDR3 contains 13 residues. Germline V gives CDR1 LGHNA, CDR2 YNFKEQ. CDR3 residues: CASSQDLWGEMHF. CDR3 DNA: TGTGCCAGCAGCCAAGATTTATGGGGTGAGATGCATTTT.

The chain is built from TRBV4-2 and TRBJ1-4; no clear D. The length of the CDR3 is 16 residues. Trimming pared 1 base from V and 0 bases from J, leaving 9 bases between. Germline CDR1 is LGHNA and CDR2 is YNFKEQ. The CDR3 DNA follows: TGTGCCAGCAGCCAAGTTTCGGAGGCAACTAATGAAAAACTGTTTTTT. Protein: CASSQVSEATNEKLFF.

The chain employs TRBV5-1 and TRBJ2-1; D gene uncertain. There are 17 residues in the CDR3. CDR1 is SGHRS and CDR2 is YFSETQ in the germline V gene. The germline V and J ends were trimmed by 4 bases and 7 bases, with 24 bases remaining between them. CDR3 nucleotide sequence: TGCGCCAGCAGCCAACCTCTACGGACCCCGATTTGGAATGAGCAGTTCTTC. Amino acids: CASSQPLRTPIWNEQFF.